A selection of T cell receptor beta chains follows, all from one sample in a study of beta chain features in type 1 diabetes. Here immunoSEQ multiplex PCR was the method, and the copy in TCRdb shows in-frame clones only, minus some. The sample lists over 300,000 clones; 7% to 9% were seen once. Sequencing was performed on central memory CD4+ T cells from blood. The receptors stem from a woman younger than 35 in good health. Each CDR3 is given with its conserved first and last residue. D genes are given only for firm matches. Where a row states a size, it is once, few, many or the class of an expanded clone; other rows omit it.

d_call: TRBD2; v_call: TRBV2; clone_size: few; j_call: TRBJ2-2; cdr3_aa: CASRETSVTGELFF; cdr3_nt: TGTGCCAGCAGAGAAACTAGCGTCACCGGGGAGCTGTTTTTT
d_call: .; v_call: TRBV27; clone_size: many; j_call: TRBJ1-2; cdr3_aa: CASSLLPQGGYGYTF; cdr3_nt: TGTGCCAGCAGTTTACTCCCCCAGGGCGGGTATGGCTACACCTTC
d_call: .; v_call: TRBV7-9; clone_size: many; j_call: TRBJ2-6; cdr3_aa: CASSPHRAGANVLTF; cdr3_nt: TGTGCCAGCAGCCCGCACAGGGCTGGGGCCAACGTCCTGACTTTC
d_call: .; v_call: TRBV6-4; clone_size: few; j_call: TRBJ1-1; cdr3_aa: CASRLGVSSTEAFF; cdr3_nt: TGTGCCAGCAGATTGGGGGTCTCGAGCACTGAAGCTTTCTTT
d_call: TRBD1; v_call: TRBV5-1; clone_size: many; j_call: TRBJ2-1; cdr3_aa: CASSVGGQDNEQFF; cdr3_nt: TGCGCCAGCAGCGTGGGTGGACAGGACAATGAGCAGTTCTTC
d_call: .; v_call: TRBV7-2; clone_size: .; j_call: TRBJ2-1; cdr3_aa: CASSLVGSIGDEQFF; cdr3_nt: TGTGCCAGCAGCTTAGTTGGTTCGATCGGGGATGAGCAGTTCTTC
d_call: .; v_call: TRBV20-1; clone_size: few; j_call: TRBJ2-7; cdr3_aa: CSASGREQYF; cdr3_nt: TGCAGTGCTAGCGGGCGCGAGCAGTACTTC
d_call: .; v_call: TRBV5-1; clone_size: few; j_call: TRBJ2-7; cdr3_aa: CASSQQGGPYEQYF; cdr3_nt: TGCGCCAGCAGCCAACAGGGAGGGCCCTACGAGCAGTACTTC
d_call: TRBD1; v_call: TRBV6-5; clone_size: .; j_call: TRBJ2-1; cdr3_aa: CASSRTGASHEQFF; cdr3_nt: TGTGCCAGCAGTCGGACAGGGGCTAGCCATGAGCAGTTCTTC
d_call: .; v_call: TRBV6-1; clone_size: few; j_call: TRBJ2-1; cdr3_aa: CATEMAGTYNEQFF; cdr3_nt: TGTGCCACCGAGATGGCAGGCACCTACAATGAGCAGTTCTTC
d_call: .; v_call: TRBV2; clone_size: few; j_call: TRBJ1-5; cdr3_aa: CASSLNEGTPQHF; cdr3_nt: TGTGCCAGCAGTCTAAACGAGGGGACACCCCAGCATTTT
d_call: TRBD1; v_call: TRBV7-2; clone_size: few; j_call: TRBJ1-3; cdr3_aa: CASSSYRGNMWNTIYF; cdr3_nt: TGTGCCAGCAGCTCCTACAGGGGGAACATGTGGAACACCATATATTTT
d_call: TRBD2; v_call: TRBV25-1; clone_size: .; j_call: TRBJ2-3; cdr3_aa: CASSEYGGGRSTDTQYF; cdr3_nt: TGTGCCAGCAGTGAATACGGCGGCGGGAGGAGCACAGATACGCAGTATTTT
d_call: .; v_call: TRBV7-2; clone_size: .; j_call: TRBJ2-7; cdr3_aa: CASSRNPDPSYEQYF; cdr3_nt: TGTGCCAGCAGCCGAAATCCGGACCCTTCCTACGAGCAGTACTTC
d_call: .; v_call: TRBV18; clone_size: few; j_call: TRBJ1-1; cdr3_aa: CASSPTPGNTEAFF; cdr3_nt: TGTGCCAGCTCACCCACCCCAGGGAACACTGAAGCTTTCTTT
d_call: .; v_call: TRBV13; clone_size: .; j_call: TRBJ1-6; cdr3_aa: CASSPGHSPLHF; cdr3_nt: TGTGCCAGCAGCCCCGGGCATTCACCCCTCCACTTT
d_call: TRBD2; v_call: TRBV7-3; clone_size: .; j_call: TRBJ2-3; cdr3_aa: CASSLTAGGGDTQYF; cdr3_nt: TGTGCCAGCAGCTTAACGGCCGGCGGGGGAGATACGCAGTATTTT
d_call: .; v_call: TRBV5-6; clone_size: .; j_call: TRBJ2-7; cdr3_aa: CASSLFGVNYEQYF; cdr3_nt: TGTGCCAGCAGCTTGTTCGGCGTTAACTACGAGCAGTACTTC
d_call: .; v_call: TRBV28; clone_size: .; j_call: TRBJ2-4; cdr3_aa: CASSFPGAKNIQYF; cdr3_nt: TGTGCCAGCAGTTTCCCAGGGGCCAAAAACATTCAGTACTTC
d_call: .; v_call: TRBV10-2; clone_size: .; j_call: TRBJ1-2; cdr3_aa: CASSEPIQGYIGYTF; cdr3_nt: TGCGCCAGCAGTGAGCCGATACAGGGTTATATTGGCTACACCTTC
d_call: TRBD2; v_call: TRBV7-8; clone_size: .; j_call: TRBJ2-5; cdr3_aa: CASSKGLVETQYF; cdr3_nt: TGTGCCAGCAGCAAGGGACTAGTGGAGACCCAGTACTTC
d_call: .; v_call: TRBV14; clone_size: many; j_call: TRBJ1-4; cdr3_aa: CASSRIRGEKLFF; cdr3_nt: TGTGCCAGCAGCCGAATCCGTGGGGAAAAACTGTTTTTT
d_call: .; v_call: TRBV11-1; clone_size: .; j_call: TRBJ1-1; cdr3_aa: CASSSLRVESEAFF; cdr3_nt: TGTGCCAGCAGCTCCCTCCGGGTTGAATCTGAAGCTTTCTTT
d_call: TRBD2; v_call: TRBV9; clone_size: .; j_call: TRBJ2-3; cdr3_aa: CASSPLAGRTDTQYF; cdr3_nt: TGTGCCAGCAGCCCACTAGCGGGGCGCACAGATACGCAGTATTTT
d_call: .; v_call: TRBV7-2; clone_size: .; j_call: TRBJ2-2; cdr3_aa: CASSQTTPGLSGELFF; cdr3_nt: TGTGCCAGCAGCCAAACTACTCCGGGACTTTCAGGGGAGCTGTTTTTT
d_call: .; v_call: TRBV7-9; clone_size: few; j_call: TRBJ2-1; cdr3_aa: CASSPFGSDYNEQFF; cdr3_nt: TGTGCCAGCAGCCCCTTCGGGAGCGACTACAATGAGCAGTTCTTC
d_call: TRBD1; v_call: TRBV28; clone_size: many; j_call: TRBJ2-7; cdr3_aa: CASTTPGQGYYEQYF; cdr3_nt: TGTGCCAGTACCACTCCGGGACAGGGATACTACGAGCAGTACTTC
d_call: TRBD1; v_call: TRBV5-6; clone_size: few; j_call: TRBJ2-7; cdr3_aa: CASSRRKTGGGEQYF; cdr3_nt: TGTGCCAGCAGCCGCAGAAAGACAGGGGGCGGCGAGCAGTACTTC
d_call: .; v_call: TRBV9; clone_size: .; j_call: TRBJ1-2; cdr3_aa: CASSGTHGKGPYGYTF; cdr3_nt: TGTGCCAGCAGCGGGACCCACGGCAAGGGGCCCTATGGCTACACCTTC
d_call: .; v_call: TRBV11-2; clone_size: few; j_call: TRBJ2-2; cdr3_aa: CATTRGGGSNGELFF; cdr3_nt: TGTGCCACCACCCGAGGTGGGGGTAGTAACGGGGAGCTGTTTTTT
d_call: .; v_call: TRBV10-3; clone_size: .; j_call: TRBJ1-2; cdr3_aa: CAISDSDRYHGYTF; cdr3_nt: TGTGCCATCAGTGACTCCGACCGATACCATGGCTACACCTTC
d_call: .; v_call: TRBV7-9; clone_size: .; j_call: TRBJ1-2; cdr3_aa: CASTPSFGRNYGYTF; cdr3_nt: TGTGCCAGCACCCCCTCCTTTGGACGGAACTATGGCTACACCTTC
d_call: .; v_call: TRBV7-3; clone_size: few; j_call: TRBJ2-1; cdr3_aa: CASSSRADNEQFF; cdr3_nt: TGTGCCAGCAGCTCACGAGCGGACAATGAGCAGTTCTTC
d_call: .; v_call: TRBV27; clone_size: few; j_call: TRBJ1-1; cdr3_aa: CASSGGRGNTEAFF; cdr3_nt: TGTGCCAGCAGCGGGGGTCGGGGGAACACTGAAGCTTTCTTT
d_call: .; v_call: TRBV2; clone_size: .; j_call: TRBJ2-5; cdr3_aa: CASSVIRVGETQYF; cdr3_nt: TGTGCCAGCAGTGTAATACGGGTTGGGGAGACCCAGTACTTC
d_call: .; v_call: TRBV9; clone_size: .; j_call: TRBJ2-5; cdr3_aa: CASSVIPEETQYF; cdr3_nt: TGTGCCAGCAGCGTAATCCCGGAAGAGACCCAGTACTTC
d_call: TRBD2; v_call: TRBV7-2; clone_size: .; j_call: TRBJ2-5; cdr3_aa: CASTSPMGGVETQYF; cdr3_nt: TGTGCCAGCACCTCCCCCATGGGGGGGGTAGAGACCCAGTACTTC
d_call: .; v_call: TRBV9; clone_size: .; j_call: TRBJ2-2; cdr3_aa: CASSAHGTPRSGELFF; cdr3_nt: TGTGCCAGCAGCGCCCACGGGACACCAAGGTCCGGGGAGCTGTTTTTT
d_call: .; v_call: TRBV7-2; clone_size: .; j_call: TRBJ2-3; cdr3_aa: CASSPTGFTDTQYF; cdr3_nt: TGTGCCAGCAGCCCAACAGGGTTTACAGATACGCAGTATTTT
d_call: .; v_call: TRBV5-4; clone_size: many; j_call: TRBJ2-2; cdr3_aa: CASSYVRTGELFF; cdr3_nt: TGTGCCAGCAGTTATGTTCGGACCGGGGAGCTGTTTTTT
d_call: .; v_call: TRBV5-1; clone_size: .; j_call: TRBJ2-5; cdr3_aa: CASSLGGQARAQYF; cdr3_nt: TGCGCCAGCAGCTTGGGTGGGCAGGCTCGGGCCCAGTACTTC
d_call: .; v_call: TRBV5-6; clone_size: .; j_call: TRBJ2-7; cdr3_aa: CASSWGLYEQYF; cdr3_nt: TGTGCCAGCAGCTGGGGACTCTACGAGCAGTACTTC
d_call: .; v_call: TRBV7-2; clone_size: few; j_call: TRBJ1-1; cdr3_aa: CASSPGIGVTEAFF; cdr3_nt: TGTGCCAGCAGCCCCGGAATCGGGGTCACTGAAGCTTTCTTT
d_call: .; v_call: TRBV6-5; clone_size: once; j_call: TRBJ2-7; cdr3_aa: CASRNRVKGEQYF; cdr3_nt: TGTGCCAGCAGAAACAGGGTCAAGGGCGAGCAGTACTTC
d_call: TRBD2; v_call: TRBV28; clone_size: .; j_call: TRBJ2-1; cdr3_aa: CASSRWTSGGNNEQFF; cdr3_nt: TGTGCCAGCAGTCGATGGACTAGCGGGGGGAACAATGAGCAGTTCTTC
d_call: TRBD1; v_call: TRBV11-2; clone_size: few; j_call: TRBJ1-2; cdr3_aa: CASSQGTGVYGYTF; cdr3_nt: TGTGCCAGCAGCCAAGGGACAGGGGTCTATGGCTACACCTTC
d_call: TRBD2; v_call: TRBV9; clone_size: .; j_call: TRBJ2-5; cdr3_aa: CASSVAGGTSNPLQETQYF; cdr3_nt: TGTGCCAGCAGCGTAGCTGGGGGGACTAGTAATCCCCTCCAAGAGACCCAGTACTTC
d_call: .; v_call: TRBV4-1; clone_size: few; j_call: TRBJ1-5; cdr3_aa: CASSQGIPGGNQPQHF; cdr3_nt: TGCGCCAGCAGCCAAGGAATACCAGGGGGCAATCAGCCCCAGCATTTT
d_call: .; v_call: TRBV28; clone_size: few; j_call: TRBJ2-5; cdr3_aa: CASSLGGKETQYF; cdr3_nt: TGTGCCAGCAGTTTAGGAGGGAAAGAGACCCAGTACTTC
d_call: .; v_call: TRBV28; clone_size: .; j_call: TRBJ2-2; cdr3_aa: CATRQPNTGELFF; cdr3_nt: TGTGCCACCCGTCAGCCGAACACCGGGGAGCTGTTTTTT
d_call: .; v_call: TRBV25-1; clone_size: few; j_call: TRBJ2-4; cdr3_aa: CASSELGDAKNIQYF; cdr3_nt: TGTGCCAGCAGTGAATTGGGGGATGCCAAAAACATTCAGTACTTC
d_call: .; v_call: TRBV28; clone_size: .; j_call: TRBJ2-1; cdr3_aa: CASSVPSYEQFF; cdr3_nt: TGTGCCAGCAGCGTTCCTAGCTATGAGCAGTTCTTC